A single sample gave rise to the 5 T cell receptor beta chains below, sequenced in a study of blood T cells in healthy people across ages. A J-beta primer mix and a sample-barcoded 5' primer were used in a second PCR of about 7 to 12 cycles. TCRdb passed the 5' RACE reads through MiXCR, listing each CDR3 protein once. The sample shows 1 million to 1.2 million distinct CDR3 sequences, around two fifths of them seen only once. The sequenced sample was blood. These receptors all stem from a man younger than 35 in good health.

The CDR3, as DNA: TGTGCCAGCAGCTTAAGGACCCCTAAGACAGATACGCAGTATTTT. The encoded protein is CASSLRTPKTDTQYF. This chain joins TRBV11-2 and TRBJ2-3, with D unclear. The ends were cut back, 2 bases at V and 3 bases at J, with 12 bases in the middle. Germline values: CDR1 SGHAT, CDR2 FQNNGV. The CDR3 has 15 amino acids. Complete variable domain (other parts from reference TRBV11-2 and TRBJ2-3): EAGVAQSPRYKIIEKRQSVAFWCNPISGHATLYWYQQILGQGPKLLIQFQNNGVVDDSQLPKDRFSAERLKGVDSTLKIQPAKLEDSAVYLCASSLRTPKTDTQYFGPGTRLTVL.

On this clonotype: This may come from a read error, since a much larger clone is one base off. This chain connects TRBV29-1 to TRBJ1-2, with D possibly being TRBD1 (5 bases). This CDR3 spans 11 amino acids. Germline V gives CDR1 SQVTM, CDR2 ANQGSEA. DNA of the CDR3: TGCAGCGTTGGCAGGGCCTATGGCTGCACCTTC. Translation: CSVGRAYGCTF.

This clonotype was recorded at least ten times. Written as DNA, the CDR3 is TGTGCCAGCGCCAGAGGGGGGGGGACTTTGGATGAAAAACTGTTTTTT. Its translation: CASARGGGTLDEKLFF. The rearrangement uses TRBV28 and TRBJ1-4; TRBD1 is a possible D gene (6 bases). From germline, CDR1 is MDHEN and CDR2 SYDVKM. V gave up 8 bases and J gave up 6 bases, with 22 bases separating them. CDR3 length equals 16 residues.

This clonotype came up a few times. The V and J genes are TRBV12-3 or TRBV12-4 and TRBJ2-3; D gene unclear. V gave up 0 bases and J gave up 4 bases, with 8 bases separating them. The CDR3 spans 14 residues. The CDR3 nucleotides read TGTGCCAGCAGTTTAGCTAGCAACTCAGATACGCAGTATTTT. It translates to CASSLASNSDTQYF.

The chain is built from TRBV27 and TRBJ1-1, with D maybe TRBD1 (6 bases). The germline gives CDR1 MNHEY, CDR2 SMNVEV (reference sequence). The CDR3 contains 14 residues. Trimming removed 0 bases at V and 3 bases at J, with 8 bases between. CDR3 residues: CASSLSRGHTEAFF. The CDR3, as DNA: TGTGCCAGCAGTTTATCCAGGGGCCACACTGAAGCTTTCTTT.